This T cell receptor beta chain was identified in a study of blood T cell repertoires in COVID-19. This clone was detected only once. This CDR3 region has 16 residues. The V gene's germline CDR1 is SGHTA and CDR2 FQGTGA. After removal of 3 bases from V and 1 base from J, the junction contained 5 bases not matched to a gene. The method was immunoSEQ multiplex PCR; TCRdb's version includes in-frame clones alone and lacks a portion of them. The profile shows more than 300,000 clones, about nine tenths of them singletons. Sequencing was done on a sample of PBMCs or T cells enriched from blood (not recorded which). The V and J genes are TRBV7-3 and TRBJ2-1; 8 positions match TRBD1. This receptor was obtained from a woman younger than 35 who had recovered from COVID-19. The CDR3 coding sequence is TGTGCCAGCAGCTTTATGACAGGGGTTTCCTACAATGAGCAGTTCTTC. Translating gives CASSFMTGVSYNEQFF.